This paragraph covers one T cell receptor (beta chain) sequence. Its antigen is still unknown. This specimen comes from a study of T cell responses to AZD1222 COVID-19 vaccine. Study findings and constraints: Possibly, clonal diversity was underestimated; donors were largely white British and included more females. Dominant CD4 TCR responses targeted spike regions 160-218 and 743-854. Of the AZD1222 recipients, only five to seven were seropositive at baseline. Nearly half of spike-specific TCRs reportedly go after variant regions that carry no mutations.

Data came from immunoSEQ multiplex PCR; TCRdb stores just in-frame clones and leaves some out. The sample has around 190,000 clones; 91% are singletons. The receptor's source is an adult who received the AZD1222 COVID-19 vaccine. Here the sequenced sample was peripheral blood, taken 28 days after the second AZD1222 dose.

CDR3 sequence reads: CASRSTGGAGYGYTF. In DNA form, the CDR3 reads TGTGCCAGCAGATCAACAGGGGGCGCGGGATATGGCTACACCTTC. V usage is TRBV7-2 and J usage is TRBJ1-2; TRBD1 aligns across 9 bases. This CDR3 has 15 amino acids. From germline, CDR1 is SGHTA and CDR2 FQGNSA. Germline trimming cut 6 bases from V and 5 bases from J; bases unmatched to any gene: 10.